These 32 T cell receptor beta chains came from one sample sequenced in a study of blood T cell repertoires in COVID-19. Profiled with immunoSEQ multiplex PCR; TCRdb holds only in-frame clones, not every one. Of about 250,000 clones listed, about four fifths were seen once; the top ten hold 3% to 4.5%. Sequencing input: PBMCs or T cells enriched from blood (not recorded which). These receptors all stem from a middle-aged woman who had been exposed to COVID-19.

This rearrangement joins TRBV7-2 to TRBJ1-1, with a tentative D call TRBD1 (5 bases). This CDR3 has 15 amino acids. Germline assignment: CDR1 SGHTA and CDR2 FQGNSA. With 5 bases removed from V and 2 bases from J, the gap between germline ends came to 15 bases. The CDR3 reads CASSPVGGSNTEAFF. CDR3 sequence (DNA): TGTGCCAGCAGCCCAGTGGGGGGTTCAAACACTGAAGCTTTCTTT.

This chain links TRBV10-3 with TRBJ2-1, with 9 nucleotides matching TRBD2. Losses at the gene ends were 2 bases for V and 8 bases for J; bases not matched to a gene: 10. This CDR3 is built from 16 residues. Germline CDR1 and CDR2: ENHRY and SYGVKD. The CDR3 nucleotides read TGTGCCATCAGTGAGGGGATAGCGGGGGCCGGGGATGAGCAGTTCTTC. This encodes CAISEGIAGAGDEQFF.

The chain couples TRBV6-5 to TRBJ1-1; the D is unclear. The CDR3 loop spans 13 amino acids. Trimming took 0 bases from V and 7 from J, leaving 9 bases between them. The germline V gene encodes CDR1 MNHEY and CDR2 SVGAGI. The CDR3 here is CASSYSDHGEAFF. DNA of the CDR3: TGTGCCAGCAGTTACTCAGATCACGGTGAAGCTTTCTTT.

The rearrangement uses TRBV9 and TRBJ2-5; 8 nucleotides line up with TRBD2. Per germline, CDR1 SGDLS and CDR2 YYNGEE. This CDR3 is built from 16 residues. The V gene end was trimmed by 1 base and the J gene end by 0 bases; junction bases not matched to a gene: 5. CDR3 coding DNA: TGTGCCAGCAGCGTACAGGGCGGGGGGTACCAAGAGACCCAGTACTTC. It encodes CASSVQGGGYQETQYF.

The genes are TRBV6-5 and TRBJ1-2, with 7 bases matching TRBD1. The junction had 17 bases not matched to a gene; V was cut back by 10 bases and J by 6 bases. This CDR3 contains 15 residues. CDR1 and CDR2 from the germline V gene are MNHEY and SVGAGI. The CDR3 protein is CATRTQDRASDGYTF. The CDR3 nucleotides read TGTGCCACCCGGACTCAAGACAGGGCAAGCGATGGCTACACCTTC.

The rearrangement uses TRBV15 and TRBJ2-6; perhaps TRBD2 as D (6 bases). Germline V gene sequence: CDR1 LNHNV, CDR2 YYDKDF (reference sequence). Trimming stripped 0 bases from V and 2 bases from J, with 8 bases between. There are 16 residues in the CDR3. CDR3 protein: CATSRERLAGANVLTF. The CDR3 DNA sequence: TGTGCCACCAGCAGAGAAAGACTAGCTGGGGCCAACGTCCTGACTTTC.

The chain uses TRBV7-9 and TRBJ1-5, with D uncertain. Germline values: CDR1 SEHNR, CDR2 FQNEAQ (reference sequence). CDR3 length: 15 amino acids. Trimming pared 1 base from V and 3 bases from J, leaving 10 bases between. The CDR3 region has the DNA TGTGCCAGCAGCTTAGACGGGTCCTACAATCAGCCCCAGCATTTT. Protein sequence: CASSLDGSYNQPQHF. Variable domain in full (rest from reference TRBV7-9 and TRBJ1-5): DTGVSQNPRHKITKRGQNVTFRCDPISEHNRLYWYRQTLGQGPEFLTYFQNEAQLEKSRLLSDRFSAERPKGSFSTLEIQRTEQGDSAMYLCASSLDGSYNQPQHFGDGTRLSIL.

Concerning this clone itself: The sample carries other DNA sequences with the same CDR3. This rearrangement joins TRBV5-1 to TRBJ1-2; no definite D call. Germline V CDR1 and CDR2: SGHRS, YFSETQ. The CDR3 runs to 13 residues. Trimming left V 0 bases short and J 3 bases short, with 6 bases between. CDR3 nucleotides: TGCGCCAGCAGCTTGGCCGGGGACTATGGCTACACCTTC. As protein: CASSLAGDYGYTF.

The CDR3 protein is CASTPSIGQPQHF. The CDR3 nucleotides are TGTGCCAGCACCCCGTCGATCGGTCAGCCCCAGCATTTT. This sequence joins TRBV27 and TRBJ1-5; D ambiguous. The CDR3 has 13 amino acids. From germline, CDR1 is MNHEY and CDR2 SMNVEV (reference sequence). Trimming stripped 7 bases from V and 6 bases from J, with 13 bases between.

In regard to this clone: Other DNA sequences in this sample translate to the same CDR3. This chain uses TRBV2 with TRBJ1-2; maybe TRBD1 (5 bases). With 6 bases removed from V and 4 bases from J, the gap between germline ends came to 12 bases. The CDR3 spans 13 residues. The germline V gene has CDR1 SNHLY and CDR2 FYNNEI. The CDR3 here is CASSPGTSYGYTF. CDR3 DNA sequence: TGTGCCAGCAGCCCCGGGACTTCCTATGGCTACACCTTC.

Comment on this clone: Its ends do not fully match the called genes, so a read error is possible. This chain connects TRBV19 to TRBJ2-7, with D maybe TRBD1 (6 bases). The CDR3 runs 14 residues. Germline values: CDR1 LNHDA, CDR2 SQIVND (reference sequence). The CDR3 bases are TGTGCCAGTAGTATAGATCCCCGACAGGCAAAGAGGGACTTC. Encoded protein: CASSIDPRQAKRDF. Looking up the rest from reference TRBV19 and TRBJ2-7 gives the full variable domain: DGGITQSPKYLFRKEGQNVTLSCEQNLNHDAMYWYRQDPGQGLRLIYYSQIVNDFQKGDIAEGYSVSREKKESFPLTVTSAQKNPTAFYLCASSIDPRQAKRDFGPGTRLTVT.

The chain couples TRBV6-2 or TRBV6-3 to TRBJ1-5; 8 bases are a match to TRBD1. J gave up 5 bases and V 1 base, and 1 base lay outside the gene matches. Germline lookup yields CDR1 MNHEY and CDR2 SVGEGT. The CDR3 length is 14 residues. As DNA, the CDR3 is TGTGCCAGCAGTTACTTACAGGGGGATCAGCCCCAGCATTTT. Translated, it gives CASSYLQGDQPQHF.

J is TRBJ1-2 and V is TRBV18; 8 bases line up with TRBD1. The CDR3 sequence is 15 residues long. The germline V gene has CDR1 KGHSH and CDR2 LQKENI. The V segment lost 3 bases and the J segment 4 bases; nucleotides outside the gene matches: 7. For the CDR3, the DNA is TGTGCCAGCTCACCGATGGACAGGGCCCCCTATGGCTACACCTTC. Its protein is CASSPMDRAPYGYTF.

The rearrangement links TRBV2 to TRBJ1-6; D gene unclear. Trimming took 7 bases from V and 11 from J, leaving 15 bases between them. Germline CDR1 is SNHLY and CDR2 is FYNNEI. This CDR3 region has 13 residues. CDR3 DNA: TGTGCCAGCATTAGCTCCCATGGAACACCCCTCCACTTT. Amino acids: CASISSHGTPLHF.

This chain uses TRBV7-2 with TRBJ1-2; D is unresolved. The V end was cut by 5 bases, the J end by 4 bases, with 14 bases between. Germline V gives CDR1 SGHTA, CDR2 FQGNSA. This CDR3 has 14 amino acids. CDR3 DNA: TGTGCCAGCAGCCCCGAGTCGGAGATCTATGGCTACACCTTC. As protein: CASSPESEIYGYTF.

This clone was found a few times. CDR3 in amino acids: CASSPLNRDQDYGYTF. In DNA form, the CDR3 reads TGTGCCAGCAGCCCTTTAAACAGGGACCAGGACTATGGCTACACCTTC. The V gene is TRBV28, the J gene TRBJ1-2; tentative D call: TRBD1 (6 bases). With 6 bases removed from V and 3 bases from J, the gap between germline ends came to 20 bases. The CDR3 contains 16 residues. Germline lookup yields CDR1 MDHEN and CDR2 SYDVKM.

This clone was seen only once. The rearrangement uses TRBV28 and TRBJ1-5; D gene uncertain. The CDR3 sequence is 12 residues long. Germline V gene lookup returns CDR1 MDHEN and CDR2 SYDVKM. Trimming stripped 6 bases from V and 6 bases from J, with 9 bases between. CDR3 amino acids: CASRLGSQPQHF. The CDR3 DNA reads TGTGCCAGCAGATTGGGCAGTCAGCCCCAGCATTTT.

This clone showed up just once. The rearrangement links TRBV29-1 to TRBJ1-4; D remains ambiguous. The ends were cut back, 4 bases at V and 4 bases at J, with 13 bases in the middle. The CDR3 length is 14 residues. CDR1 and CDR2 (germline): SQVTM, ANQGSEA. The CDR3 is CSVVGGRGNEKLFF. The DNA for the CDR3 is TGCAGCGTTGTGGGAGGGCGGGGTAATGAAAAACTGTTTTTT.

The V call is TRBV5-1, the J call TRBJ1-1; TRBD1 matches at 7 bases. Unmatched junction bases numbered 4, after V lost 5 bases and J lost 0 bases. The germline CDR1 and CDR2 sequences are SGHRS and YFSETQ. This CDR3 contains 14 residues. The CDR3 spells CASSTGALNTEAFF. CDR3 DNA: TGCGCCAGCAGTACAGGGGCCCTGAACACTGAAGCTTTCTTT.

The chain links TRBV19 to TRBJ2-6, with D tentatively TRBD2 (7 bases). The V gene lost 5 bases and the J gene lost 1 base, with 21 bases spanning the gap. The CDR3 length is 19 residues. CDR1 and CDR2 (germline): LNHDA, SQIVND (reference sequence). CDR3 nucleotides: TGTGCCAGTAGTGCTTTACAGGGTACGGGAGGATCTGGGGCCAACGTCCTGACTTTC. It is translated as CASSALQGTGGSGANVLTF. The complete variable domain, with remaining parts taken from reference TRBV19 and TRBJ2-6, reads DGGITQSPKYLFRKEGQNVTLSCEQNLNHDAMYWYRQDPGQGLRLIYYSQIVNDFQKGDIAEGYSVSREKKESFPLTVTSAQKNPTAFYLCASSALQGTGGSGANVLTFGAGSRLTVL.

In its sample, this clone was seen once. The chain recombines TRBV5-4 with TRBJ2-2, with 10 nucleotides matching TRBD1. The V segment lost 5 bases and the J segment 0 bases; nucleotides outside the gene matches: 4. The CDR3 sequence is 16 residues long. Germline V gene lookup returns CDR1 SGHNT and CDR2 YYREEE (reference sequence). The CDR3 DNA reads TGTGCCAGCAGGAGCGGACAGGGGGCGAACACCGGGGAGCTGTTTTTT. Its translation is CASRSGQGANTGELFF.

The V and J genes are TRBV30 and TRBJ2-3; 8 bases are shared with TRBD2. Germline V lookup: CDR1 GTSNPN, CDR2 SVGIG (reference sequence). The CDR3 covers 14 residues. The trim removed 3 bases at V and 2 bases at J, leaving 4 bases unmatched. The CDR3 loop is CAWRTSGPTDTQYF. CDR3 DNA sequence: TGTGCCTGGAGAACTAGCGGACCCACAGATACGCAGTATTTT.

This clone has more than one count but fewer than ten. The chain uses TRBV28 and TRBJ2-5, with 8 bases identical to TRBD2. After removal of 4 bases from V and 3 bases from J, the junction contained 10 bases not matched to a gene. Germline loops: CDR1 MDHEN, CDR2 SYDVKM. This CDR3 is 16 amino acids long. CDR3 amino acids: CASSSVGSGVEETQYF. In DNA, the CDR3 is TGTGCCAGCAGTTCCGTGGGTAGCGGGGTTGAAGAGACCCAGTACTTC.

The chain is built from TRBV18 and TRBJ1-3; D call uncertain. The CDR3 totals 13 residues. The germline CDR1 and CDR2 sequences are KGHSH and LQKENI. The V end lost 4 bases, the J end lost 7 bases, and 11 bases lay between the germline ends. The CDR3, as DNA: TGTGCCAGCTCACGTGCCGAGGGTAACACCATATATTTT. This gives the protein CASSRAEGNTIYF.

A remark on this clone: The sample has other DNA sequences that encode this CDR3 too. The chain carries TRBV6-5 and TRBJ1-1; the match to TRBD1 covers 8 bases. The CDR3 runs 13 residues. Germline CDR1 is MNHEY and CDR2 is SVGAGI. V trimming: 3 bases; J trimming: 4 bases; junction bases outside the gene matches: 1. The CDR3 sequence: CASSYTGGTEAFF. The DNA of the CDR3 is TGTGCCAGCAGTTATACAGGGGGCACTGAAGCTTTCTTT.

CDR3 sequence reads: CASSASSGNTIYF. In DNA, the CDR3 is TGTGCCAGCAGCGCCAGCTCTGGAAACACCATATATTTT. The gene calls are TRBV2 and TRBJ1-3; D is uncertain. The germline V and J ends were trimmed by 6 bases and 0 bases, with 6 bases remaining between them. This CDR3 spans 13 amino acids. Germline V gene data show CDR1 as SNHLY and CDR2 as FYNNEI. The whole variable domain, remainder taken from reference TRBV2 and TRBJ1-3, is EPEVTQTPSHQVTQMGQEVILRCVPISNHLYFYWYRQILGQKVEFLVSFYNNEISEKSEIFDDQFSVERPDGSNFTLKIRSTKLEDSAMYFCASSASSGNTIYFGEGSWLTVV.

The V gene is TRBV7-2, the J gene TRBJ1-5; D is unclear. CDR1 is SGHTA and CDR2 is FQGNSA in the germline V gene. The V end lost 2 bases, the J end lost 7 bases, and 15 bases lay between the germline ends. The CDR3 is made up of 15 amino acids. In nucleotides, the CDR3 is TGTGCCAGCAGCTTATCAGTAGGAGGCTCCCAGCCCCAGCATTTT. Amino acids: CASSLSVGGSQPQHF.

The sample holds a few counts of this clone. This chain connects TRBV28 to TRBJ1-4; possibly TRBD1 for D (5 bases). V dropped 3 bases and J dropped 3 bases, with 14 bases sitting between them. The germline V gene has CDR1 MDHEN and CDR2 SYDVKM. This CDR3 region has 16 residues. The CDR3 reads CASSLGGERANEKLFF. Here the CDR3 DNA reads TGTGCCAGCAGTTTGGGGGGGGAAAGGGCTAATGAAAAACTGTTTTTT.

The chain couples TRBV2 to TRBJ1-6; TRBD1 aligns across 8 bases. CDR1 is SNHLY, CDR2 FYNNEI, per germline. This CDR3 has 15 residues. With V trimmed by 2 bases and J by 8 bases, 5 bases remained unmatched. The CDR3 sequence: CASSEIGQGDSPLHF. The CDR3 nucleotides are TGTGCCAGCAGTGAAATTGGACAGGGCGATTCACCCCTCCACTTT.

This clone has just one count. J is TRBJ1-2 and V is TRBV28; 9 bases align to TRBD1. Losses at the gene ends were 6 bases for V and 6 bases for J; bases not matched to a gene: 11. CDR1 is MDHEN, CDR2 SYDVKM, per germline. CDR3 size: 15 residues. In nucleotides, the CDR3 is TGTGCCAGCAGCGCACAGGGGGCATCTTTCGATGGCTACACCTTC. Protein sequence: CASSAQGASFDGYTF.

This chain joins TRBV9 and TRBJ2-2, with TRBD1 identical over 8 bases. V shed 4 bases, J shed 6 bases, and the junction held 8 bases outside the gene matches. The germline gives CDR1 SGDLS, CDR2 YYNGEE. This CDR3 spans 15 amino acids. The CDR3 coding sequence is TGTGCCAGCAGCCCGAGGACAGGGATAGCCGGGGAGCTGTTTTTT. Amino acid sequence: CASSPRTGIAGELFF.

J is TRBJ2-1 and V is TRBV5-1, with 7 bases that match TRBD2. CDR1 and CDR2 from the germline V gene are SGHRS and YFSETQ. V shed 0 bases, J shed 8 bases, and the junction held 8 bases outside the gene matches. The CDR3 is made up of 15 amino acids. CDR3 region: CASSLASSGVYEQFF. The CDR3 nucleotides read TGCGCCAGCAGCTTGGCCTCCAGCGGGGTCTATGAGCAGTTCTTC.